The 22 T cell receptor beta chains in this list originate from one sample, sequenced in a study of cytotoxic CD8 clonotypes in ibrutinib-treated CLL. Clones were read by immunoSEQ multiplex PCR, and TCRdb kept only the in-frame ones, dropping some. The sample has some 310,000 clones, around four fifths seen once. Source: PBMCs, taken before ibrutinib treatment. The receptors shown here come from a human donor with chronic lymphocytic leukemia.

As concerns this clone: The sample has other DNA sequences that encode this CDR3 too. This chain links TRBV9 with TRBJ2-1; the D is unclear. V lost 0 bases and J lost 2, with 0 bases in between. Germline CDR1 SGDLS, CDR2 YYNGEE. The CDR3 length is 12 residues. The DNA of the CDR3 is TGTGCCAGCAGCGTAGCCTACAATGAGCAGTTCTTC. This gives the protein CASSVAYNEQFF.

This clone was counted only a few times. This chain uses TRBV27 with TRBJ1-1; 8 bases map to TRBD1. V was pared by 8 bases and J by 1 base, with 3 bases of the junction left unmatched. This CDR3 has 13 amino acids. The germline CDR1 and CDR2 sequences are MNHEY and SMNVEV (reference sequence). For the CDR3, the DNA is TGTGCCAGCGGACAGGGACGGAACACTGAAGCTTTCTTT. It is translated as CASGQGRNTEAFF.

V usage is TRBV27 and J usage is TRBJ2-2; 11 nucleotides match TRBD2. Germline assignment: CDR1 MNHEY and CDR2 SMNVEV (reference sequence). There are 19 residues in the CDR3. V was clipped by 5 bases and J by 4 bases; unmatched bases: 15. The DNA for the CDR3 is TGTGCCAGCAGTCCCGAAACTAGCGGGAGAGGAGAAGCCACCGGGGAGCTGTTTTTT. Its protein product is CASSPETSGRGEATGELFF.

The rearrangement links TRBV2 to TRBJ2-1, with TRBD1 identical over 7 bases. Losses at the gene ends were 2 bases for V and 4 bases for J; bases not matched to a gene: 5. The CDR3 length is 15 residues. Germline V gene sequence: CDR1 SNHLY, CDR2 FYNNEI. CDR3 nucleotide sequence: TGTGCCAGCAGTGAACGGGGACAGAATTACAATGAGCAGTTCTTC. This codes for CASSERGQNYNEQFF.

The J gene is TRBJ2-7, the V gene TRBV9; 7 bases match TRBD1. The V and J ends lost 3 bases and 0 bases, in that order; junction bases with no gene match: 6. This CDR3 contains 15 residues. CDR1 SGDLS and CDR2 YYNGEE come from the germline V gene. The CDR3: CASSETGTSSYEQYF. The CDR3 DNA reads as TGTGCCAGCAGCGAGACAGGGACAAGCTCCTACGAGCAGTACTTC.

This chain's CDR3 is CASSYPKQDEQYF. In DNA, the CDR3 is TGTGCCAGCAGTTACCCTAAACAGGACGAGCAGTACTTC. The rearrangement uses TRBV6-6 and TRBJ2-7; D perhaps matches TRBD1 (5 bases). V lost 2 bases and J 5 bases, leaving 10 bases between the germline ends. The CDR3 has 13 residues. In germline, CDR1 is MNHNY, CDR2 SVGAGI (reference sequence).

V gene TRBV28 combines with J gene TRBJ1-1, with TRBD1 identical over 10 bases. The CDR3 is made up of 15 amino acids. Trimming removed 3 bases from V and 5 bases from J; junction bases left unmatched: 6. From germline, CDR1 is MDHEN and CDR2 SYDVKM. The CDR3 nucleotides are TGTGCCAGCAGTTTTTTCGGGACAGGGGCTACTGAAGCTTTCTTT. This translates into CASSFFGTGATEAFF.

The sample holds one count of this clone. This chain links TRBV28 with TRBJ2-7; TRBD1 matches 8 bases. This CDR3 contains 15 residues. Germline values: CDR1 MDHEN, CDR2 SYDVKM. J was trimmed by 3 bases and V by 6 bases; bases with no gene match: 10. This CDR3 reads CASSFGAGGFYEQYF. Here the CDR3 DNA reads TGTGCCAGCAGCTTTGGGGCAGGGGGCTTCTACGAGCAGTACTTC.

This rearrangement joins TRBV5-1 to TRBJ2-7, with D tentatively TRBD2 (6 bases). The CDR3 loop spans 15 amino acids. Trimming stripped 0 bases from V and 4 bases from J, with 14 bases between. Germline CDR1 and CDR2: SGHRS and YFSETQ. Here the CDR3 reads CASSLGAGLDYEQYF. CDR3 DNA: TGCGCCAGCAGCTTGGGTGCGGGGTTGGATTACGAGCAGTACTTC.

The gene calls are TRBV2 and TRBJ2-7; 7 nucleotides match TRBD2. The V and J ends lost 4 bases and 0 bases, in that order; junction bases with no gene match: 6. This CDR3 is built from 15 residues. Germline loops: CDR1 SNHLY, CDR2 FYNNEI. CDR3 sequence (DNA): TGTGCCAGCAGTGCGGACCTAGCGGCCTCCTACGAGCAGTACTTC. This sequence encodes CASSADLAASYEQYF.

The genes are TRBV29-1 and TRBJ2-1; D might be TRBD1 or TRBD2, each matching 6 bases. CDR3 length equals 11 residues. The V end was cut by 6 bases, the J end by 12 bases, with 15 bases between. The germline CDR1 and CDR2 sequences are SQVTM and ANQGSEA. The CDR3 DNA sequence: TGCAGCGTGGAGAGACAGGAGGGGCAGTTCTTC. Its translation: CSVERQEGQFF.

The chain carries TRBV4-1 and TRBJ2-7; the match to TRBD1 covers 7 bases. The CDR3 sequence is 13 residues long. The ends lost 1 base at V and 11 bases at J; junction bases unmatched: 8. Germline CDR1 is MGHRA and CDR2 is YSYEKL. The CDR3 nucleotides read TGCGCCAGCAGCCAAGCCCCGGGACAGCAGAAGTACTTC. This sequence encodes CASSQAPGQQKYF.

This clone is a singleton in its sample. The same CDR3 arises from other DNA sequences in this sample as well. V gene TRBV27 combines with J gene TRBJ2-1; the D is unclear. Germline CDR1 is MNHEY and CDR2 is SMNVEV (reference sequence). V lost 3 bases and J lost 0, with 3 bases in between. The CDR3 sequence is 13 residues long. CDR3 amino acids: CASSLSSYNEQFF. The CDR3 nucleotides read TGTGCCAGCAGTTTGAGCTCCTACAATGAGCAGTTCTTC.

CDR3 sequence: CASRLAGPENEQFF. The CDR3 nucleotides read TGTGCCAGCAGATTAGCGGGACCGGAGAATGAGCAGTTCTTC. V and J are TRBV27 and TRBJ2-1; 8 bases map to TRBD2. CDR1 and CDR2 (germline): MNHEY, SMNVEV (reference sequence). The trim removed 6 bases at V and 7 bases at J, leaving 8 bases unmatched. This CDR3 region has 14 residues.

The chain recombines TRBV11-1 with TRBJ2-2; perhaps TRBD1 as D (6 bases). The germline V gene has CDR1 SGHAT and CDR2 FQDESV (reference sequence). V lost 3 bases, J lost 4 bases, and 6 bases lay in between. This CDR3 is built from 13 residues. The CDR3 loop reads CASSLDSTGELFF. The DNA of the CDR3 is TGTGCCAGCAGCTTGGACAGCACCGGGGAGCTGTTTTTT.

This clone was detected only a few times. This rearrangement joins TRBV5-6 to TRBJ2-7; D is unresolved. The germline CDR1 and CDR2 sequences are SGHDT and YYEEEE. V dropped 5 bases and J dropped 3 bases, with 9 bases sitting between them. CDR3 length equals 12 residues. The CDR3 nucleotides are TGTGCCAGCAGACGTGGGGTCTACGAGCAGTACTTC. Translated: CASRRGVYEQYF.

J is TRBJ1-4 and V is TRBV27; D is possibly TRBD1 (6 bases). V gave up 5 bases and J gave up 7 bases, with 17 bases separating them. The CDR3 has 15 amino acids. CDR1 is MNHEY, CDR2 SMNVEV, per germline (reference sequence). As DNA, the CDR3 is TGTGCCAGCAGTCTCCACGGCTGGGGGCCTGAAAAACTGTTTTTT. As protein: CASSLHGWGPEKLFF.

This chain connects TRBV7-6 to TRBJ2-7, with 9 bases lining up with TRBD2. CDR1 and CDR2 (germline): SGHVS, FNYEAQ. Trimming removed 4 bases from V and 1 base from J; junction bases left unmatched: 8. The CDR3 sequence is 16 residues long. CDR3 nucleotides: TGTGCCAGCAGCTCAGGGGTGGCGGGAGGGTCCTACGAGCAGTACTTC. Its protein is CASSSGVAGGSYEQYF.

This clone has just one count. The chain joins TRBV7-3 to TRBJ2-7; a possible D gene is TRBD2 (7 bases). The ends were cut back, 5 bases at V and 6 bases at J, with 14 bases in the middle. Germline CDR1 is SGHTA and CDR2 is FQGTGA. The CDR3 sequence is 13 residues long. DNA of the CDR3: TGTGCCAGCAGCCCCGTGAGGGGGGGCGAGCAGTACTTC. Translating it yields CASSPVRGGEQYF.

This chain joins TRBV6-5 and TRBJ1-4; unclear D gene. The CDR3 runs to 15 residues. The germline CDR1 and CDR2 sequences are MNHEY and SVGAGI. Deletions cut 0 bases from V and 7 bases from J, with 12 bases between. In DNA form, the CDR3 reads TGTGCCAGCAGTTACTCGTTAGGGCCCGGTGAAAAACTGTTTTTT. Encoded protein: CASSYSLGPGEKLFF.

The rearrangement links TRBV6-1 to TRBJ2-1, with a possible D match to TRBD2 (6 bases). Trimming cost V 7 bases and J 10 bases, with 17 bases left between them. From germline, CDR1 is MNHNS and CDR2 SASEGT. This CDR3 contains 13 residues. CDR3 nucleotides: TGTGCCAGCACCCACTCGGGGGTTAGGGAGCAGTTCTTC. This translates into CASTHSGVREQFF.

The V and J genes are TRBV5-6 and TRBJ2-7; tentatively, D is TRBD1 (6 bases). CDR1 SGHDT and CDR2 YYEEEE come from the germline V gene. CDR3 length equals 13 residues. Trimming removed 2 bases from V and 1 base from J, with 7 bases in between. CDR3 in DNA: TGTGCCAGCAGCTTTGACAGGTCCTACGAGCAGTACTTC. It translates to CASSFDRSYEQYF.